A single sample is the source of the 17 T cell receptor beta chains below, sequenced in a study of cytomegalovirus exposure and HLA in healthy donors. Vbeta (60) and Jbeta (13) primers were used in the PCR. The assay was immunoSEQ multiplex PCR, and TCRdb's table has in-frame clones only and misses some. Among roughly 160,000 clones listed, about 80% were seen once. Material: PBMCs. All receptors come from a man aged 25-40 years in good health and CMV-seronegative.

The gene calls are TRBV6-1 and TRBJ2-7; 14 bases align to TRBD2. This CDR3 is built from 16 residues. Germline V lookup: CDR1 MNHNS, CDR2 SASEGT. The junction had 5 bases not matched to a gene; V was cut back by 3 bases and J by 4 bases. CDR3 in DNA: TGTGCCAGCAGTGATAAAGGGACTAGCGGGAGTTACGAGCAGTACTTC. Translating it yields CASSDKGTSGSYEQYF.

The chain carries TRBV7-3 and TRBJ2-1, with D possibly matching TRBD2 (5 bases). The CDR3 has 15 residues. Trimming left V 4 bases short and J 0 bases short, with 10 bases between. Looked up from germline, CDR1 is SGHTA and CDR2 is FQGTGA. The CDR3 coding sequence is TGTGCCAGCAGCTCTATAGCGATCTCCTACAATGAGCAGTTCTTC. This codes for CASSSIAISYNEQFF. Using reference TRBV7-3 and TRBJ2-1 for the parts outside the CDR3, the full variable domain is GAGVSQTPSNKVTEKGKYVELRCDPISGHTALYWYRQSLGQGPEFLIYFQGTGAADDSGLPNDRFFAVRPEGSVSTLKIQRTERGDSAVYLCASSSIAISYNEQFFGPGTRLTVL.

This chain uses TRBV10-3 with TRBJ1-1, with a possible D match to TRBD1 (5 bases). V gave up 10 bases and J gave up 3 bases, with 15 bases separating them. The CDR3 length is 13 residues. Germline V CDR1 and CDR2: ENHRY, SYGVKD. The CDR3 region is CATQPGMDTEAFF. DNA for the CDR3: TGTGCCACCCAGCCAGGGATGGACACTGAAGCTTTCTTT.

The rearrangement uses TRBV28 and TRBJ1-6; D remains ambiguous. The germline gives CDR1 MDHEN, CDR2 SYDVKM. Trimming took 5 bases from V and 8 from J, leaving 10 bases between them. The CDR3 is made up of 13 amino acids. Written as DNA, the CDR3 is TGTGCCAGCAGTACACAGATCGATTCACCCCTCCACTTT. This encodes CASSTQIDSPLHF.

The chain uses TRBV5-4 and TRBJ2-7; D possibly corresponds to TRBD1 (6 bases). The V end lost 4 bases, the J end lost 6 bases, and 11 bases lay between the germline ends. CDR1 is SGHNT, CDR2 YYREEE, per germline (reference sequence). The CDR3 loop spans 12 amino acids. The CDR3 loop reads CASSQFRGEQYF. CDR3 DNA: TGTGCCAGCAGCCAGTTCAGGGGCGAGCAGTACTTC.

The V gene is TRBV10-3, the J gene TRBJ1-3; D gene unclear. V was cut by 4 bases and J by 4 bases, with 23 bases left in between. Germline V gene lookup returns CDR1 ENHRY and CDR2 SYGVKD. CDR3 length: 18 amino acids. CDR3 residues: CAISGYEMSEAQGNTIYF. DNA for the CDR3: TGTGCCATCAGTGGTTACGAGATGTCGGAGGCCCAAGGAAACACCATATATTTT.

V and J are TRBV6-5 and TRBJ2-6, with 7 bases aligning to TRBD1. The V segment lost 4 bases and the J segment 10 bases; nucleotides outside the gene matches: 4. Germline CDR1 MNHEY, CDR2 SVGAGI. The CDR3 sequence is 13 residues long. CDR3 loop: CASSSTGVNVLTF. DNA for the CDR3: TGTGCCAGCAGTTCCACAGGGGTAAACGTCCTGACTTTC.

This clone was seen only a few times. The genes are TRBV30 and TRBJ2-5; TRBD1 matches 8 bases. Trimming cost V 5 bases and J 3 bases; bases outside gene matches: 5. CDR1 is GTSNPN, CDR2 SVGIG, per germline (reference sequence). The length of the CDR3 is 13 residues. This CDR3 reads CAWSSGGEETQYF. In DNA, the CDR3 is TGTGCCTGGTCATCAGGGGGCGAAGAGACCCAGTACTTC.

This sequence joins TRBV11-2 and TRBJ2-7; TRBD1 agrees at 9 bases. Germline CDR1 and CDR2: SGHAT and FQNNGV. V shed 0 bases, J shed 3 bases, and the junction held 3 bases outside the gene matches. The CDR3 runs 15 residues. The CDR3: CASSLESGQGYEQYF. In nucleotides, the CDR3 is TGTGCCAGCAGCTTAGAGTCGGGACAGGGCTACGAGCAGTACTTC.

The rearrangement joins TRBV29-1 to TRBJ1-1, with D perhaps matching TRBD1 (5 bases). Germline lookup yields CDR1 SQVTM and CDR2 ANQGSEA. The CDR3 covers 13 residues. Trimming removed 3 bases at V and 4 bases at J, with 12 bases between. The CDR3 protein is CSVDRGRGTEAFF. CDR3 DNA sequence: TGCAGCGTTGATAGGGGTAGGGGCACTGAAGCTTTCTTT. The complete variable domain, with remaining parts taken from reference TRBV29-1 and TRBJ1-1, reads SAVISQKPSRDICQRGTSLTIQCQVDSQVTMMFWYRQQPGQSLTLIATANQGSEATYESGFVIDKFPISRPNLTFSTLTVSNMSPEDSSIYLCSVDRGRGTEAFFGQGTRLTVV.

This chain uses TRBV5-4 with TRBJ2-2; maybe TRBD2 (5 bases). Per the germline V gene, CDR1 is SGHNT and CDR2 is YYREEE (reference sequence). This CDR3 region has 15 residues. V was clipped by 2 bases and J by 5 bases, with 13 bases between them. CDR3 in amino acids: CASSLGLAETGELFF. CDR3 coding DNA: TGTGCCAGCAGCTTAGGACTGGCTGAGACCGGGGAGCTGTTTTTT.

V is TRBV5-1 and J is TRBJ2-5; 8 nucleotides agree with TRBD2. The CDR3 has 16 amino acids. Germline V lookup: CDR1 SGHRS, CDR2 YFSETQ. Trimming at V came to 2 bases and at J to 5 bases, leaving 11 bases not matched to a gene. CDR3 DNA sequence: TGCGCCAGCAGCTTTTCGATAGCGGGATTTGGGGAGACCCAGTACTTC. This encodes CASSFSIAGFGETQYF. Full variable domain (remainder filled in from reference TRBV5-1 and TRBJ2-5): KAGVTQTPRYLIKTRGQQVTLSCSPISGHRSVSWYQQTPGQGLQFLFEYFSETQRNKGNFPGRFSGRQFSNSRSEMNVSTLELGDSALYLCASSFSIAGFGETQYFGPGTRLLVL.

The CDR3 sequence is CASSAGTGNNSPLHF. CDR3 nucleotide sequence: TGCGCCAGCAGCGCCGGGACAGGAAATAATTCACCCCTCCACTTT. The chain employs TRBV5-1 and TRBJ1-6, with 8 bases matching TRBD1. Trimming took 4 bases from V and 5 from J; bases not matched to a gene: 5. Germline lookup yields CDR1 SGHRS and CDR2 YFSETQ. The CDR3 is made up of 15 amino acids.

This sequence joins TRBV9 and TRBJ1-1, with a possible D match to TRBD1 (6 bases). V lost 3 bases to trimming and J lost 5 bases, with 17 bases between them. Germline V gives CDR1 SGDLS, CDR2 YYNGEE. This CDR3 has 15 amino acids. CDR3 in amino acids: CASSAKGGARTEAFF. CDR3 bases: TGTGCCAGCAGCGCCAAGGGGGGGGCTCGTACTGAAGCTTTCTTT.

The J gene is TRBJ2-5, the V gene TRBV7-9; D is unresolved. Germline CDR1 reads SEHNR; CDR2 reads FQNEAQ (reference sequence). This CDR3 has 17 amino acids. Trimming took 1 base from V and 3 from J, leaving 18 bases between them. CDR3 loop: CASSLGISYLVEETQYF. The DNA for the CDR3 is TGTGCCAGCAGCTTAGGAATTTCTTATCTGGTAGAAGAGACCCAGTACTTC. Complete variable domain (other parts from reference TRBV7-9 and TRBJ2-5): DTGVSQNPRHKITKRGQNVTFRCDPISEHNRLYWYRQTLGQGPEFLTYFQNEAQLEKSRLLSDRFSAERPKGSFSTLEIQRTEQGDSAMYLCASSLGISYLVEETQYFGPGTRLLVL.

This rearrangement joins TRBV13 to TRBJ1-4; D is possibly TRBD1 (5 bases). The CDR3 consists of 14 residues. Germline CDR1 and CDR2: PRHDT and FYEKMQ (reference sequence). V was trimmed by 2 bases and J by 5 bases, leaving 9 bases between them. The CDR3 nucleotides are TGTGCCAGCAGCTTACGGCCAGGGAATGAAAAACTGTTTTTT. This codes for CASSLRPGNEKLFF.

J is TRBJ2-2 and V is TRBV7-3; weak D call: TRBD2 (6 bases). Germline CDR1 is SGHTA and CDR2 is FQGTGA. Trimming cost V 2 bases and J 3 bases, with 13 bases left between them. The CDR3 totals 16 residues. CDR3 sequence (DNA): TGTGCCAGCAGCTTAGTGGGGGGTTTGTACACCGGGGAGCTGTTTTTT. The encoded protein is CASSLVGGLYTGELFF.